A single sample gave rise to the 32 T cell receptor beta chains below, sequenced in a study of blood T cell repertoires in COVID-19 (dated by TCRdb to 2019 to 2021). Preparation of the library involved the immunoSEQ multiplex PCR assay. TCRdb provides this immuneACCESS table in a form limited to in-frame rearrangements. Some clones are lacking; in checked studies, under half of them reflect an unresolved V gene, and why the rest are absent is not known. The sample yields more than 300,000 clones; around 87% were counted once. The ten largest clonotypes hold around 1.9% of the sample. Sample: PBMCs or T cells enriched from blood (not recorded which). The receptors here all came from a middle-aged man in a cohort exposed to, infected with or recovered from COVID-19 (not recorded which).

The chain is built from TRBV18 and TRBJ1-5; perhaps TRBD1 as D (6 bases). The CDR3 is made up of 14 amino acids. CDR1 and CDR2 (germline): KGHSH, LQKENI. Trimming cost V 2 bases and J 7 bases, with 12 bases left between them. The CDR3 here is CASSPGGQTQPQHF. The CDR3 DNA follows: TGTGCCAGCTCACCAGGGGGACAAACCCAGCCCCAGCATTTT.

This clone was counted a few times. CDR3 sequence (DNA): TGTGCCAGCAGCCCGACACCGAGAACAGGGAGCTCCTATAATTCACCCCTCCACTTT. It codes for CASSPTPRTGSSYNSPLHF. V gene TRBV7-9 combines with J gene TRBJ1-6; maybe TRBD1 (6 bases). Germline lookup yields CDR1 SEHNR and CDR2 FQNEAQ (reference sequence). CDR3 length: 19 residues. The V and J ends lost 5 bases and 0 bases respectively, with 20 bases between them.

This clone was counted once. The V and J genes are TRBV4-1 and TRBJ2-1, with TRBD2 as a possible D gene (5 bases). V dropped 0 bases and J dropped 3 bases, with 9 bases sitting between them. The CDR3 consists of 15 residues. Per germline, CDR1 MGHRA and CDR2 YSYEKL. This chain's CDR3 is CASSQEGGYYNEQFF. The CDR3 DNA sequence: TGCGCCAGCAGCCAAGAAGGCGGGTACTACAATGAGCAGTTCTTC.

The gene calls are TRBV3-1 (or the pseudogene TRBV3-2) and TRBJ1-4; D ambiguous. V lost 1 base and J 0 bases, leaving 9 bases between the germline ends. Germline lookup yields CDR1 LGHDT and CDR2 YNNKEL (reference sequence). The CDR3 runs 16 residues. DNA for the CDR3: TGTGCCAGCAGCCAAGGGGTGGGAGCAACTAATGAAAAACTGTTTTTT. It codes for CASSQGVGATNEKLFF.

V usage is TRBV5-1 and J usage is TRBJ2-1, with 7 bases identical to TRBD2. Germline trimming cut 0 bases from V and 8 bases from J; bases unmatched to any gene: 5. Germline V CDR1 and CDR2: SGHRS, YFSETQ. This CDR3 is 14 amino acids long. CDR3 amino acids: CASSLGEGPHEQFF. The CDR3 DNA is TGCGCCAGCAGCTTGGGGGAGGGCCCTCATGAGCAGTTCTTC.

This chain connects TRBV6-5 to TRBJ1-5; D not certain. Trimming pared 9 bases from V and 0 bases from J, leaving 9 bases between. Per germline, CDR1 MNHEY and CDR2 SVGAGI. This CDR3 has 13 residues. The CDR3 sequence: CASRHLSNQPQHF. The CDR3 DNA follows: TGTGCCAGTAGACACCTTAGCAATCAGCCCCAGCATTTT.

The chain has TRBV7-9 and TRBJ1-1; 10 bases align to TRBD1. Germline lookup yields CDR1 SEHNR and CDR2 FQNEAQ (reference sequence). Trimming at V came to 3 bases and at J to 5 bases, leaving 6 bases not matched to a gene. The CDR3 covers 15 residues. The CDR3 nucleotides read TGTGCCAGCAGCTTCGGGACAGGGGTGGTTACTGAAGCTTTCTTT. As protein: CASSFGTGVVTEAFF. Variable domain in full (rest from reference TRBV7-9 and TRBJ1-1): DTGVSQNPRHKITKRGQNVTFRCDPISEHNRLYWYRQTLGQGPEFLTYFQNEAQLEKSRLLSDRFSAERPKGSFSTLEIQRTEQGDSAMYLCASSFGTGVVTEAFFGQGTRLTVV.

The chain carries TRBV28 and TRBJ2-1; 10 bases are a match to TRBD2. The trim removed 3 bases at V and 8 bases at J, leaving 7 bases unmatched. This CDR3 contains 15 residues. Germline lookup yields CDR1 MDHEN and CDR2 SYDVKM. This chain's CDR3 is CASSLAASGSYEQFF. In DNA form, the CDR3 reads TGTGCCAGCAGTTTGGCGGCTAGCGGGAGCTATGAGCAGTTCTTC.

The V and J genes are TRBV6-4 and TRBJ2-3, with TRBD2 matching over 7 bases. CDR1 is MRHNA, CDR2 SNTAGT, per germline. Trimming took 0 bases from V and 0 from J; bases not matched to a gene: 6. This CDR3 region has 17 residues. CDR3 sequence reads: CASSDSSLAASTDTQYF. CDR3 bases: TGTGCCAGCAGTGACTCGAGCCTAGCGGCTAGCACAGATACGCAGTATTTT.

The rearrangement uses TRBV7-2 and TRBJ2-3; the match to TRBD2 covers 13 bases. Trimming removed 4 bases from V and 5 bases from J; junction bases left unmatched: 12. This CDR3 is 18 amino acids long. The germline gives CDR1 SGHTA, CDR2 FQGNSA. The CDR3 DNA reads TGTGCCAGCAGCTCTCGTGGTACTAGCGGGAGGGCCCGAGATACGCAGTATTTT. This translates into CASSSRGTSGRARDTQYF.

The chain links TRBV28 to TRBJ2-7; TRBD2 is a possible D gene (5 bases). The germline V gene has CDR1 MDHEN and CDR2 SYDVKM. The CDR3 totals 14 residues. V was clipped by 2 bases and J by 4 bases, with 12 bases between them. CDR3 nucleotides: TGTGCCAGCAGTTTAAACCCGAGGAGGTACGAGCAGTACTTC. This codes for CASSLNPRRYEQYF.

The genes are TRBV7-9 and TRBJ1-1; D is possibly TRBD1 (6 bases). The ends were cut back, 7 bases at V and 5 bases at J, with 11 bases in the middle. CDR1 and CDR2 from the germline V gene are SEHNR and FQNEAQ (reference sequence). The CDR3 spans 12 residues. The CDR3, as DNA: TGTGCCAGCACCCTTAGGGGGACTGAAGCTTTCTTT. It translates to CASTLRGTEAFF.

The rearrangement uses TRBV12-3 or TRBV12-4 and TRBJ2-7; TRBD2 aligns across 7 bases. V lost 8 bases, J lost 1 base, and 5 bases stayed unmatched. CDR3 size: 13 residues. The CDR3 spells CASGTTVSYEQYF. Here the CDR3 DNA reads TGTGCCAGCGGGACTACAGTTTCCTACGAGCAGTACTTC.

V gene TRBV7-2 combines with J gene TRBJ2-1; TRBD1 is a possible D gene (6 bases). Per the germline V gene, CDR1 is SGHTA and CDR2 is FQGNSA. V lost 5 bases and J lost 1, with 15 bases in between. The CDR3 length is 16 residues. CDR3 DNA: TGTGCCAGCAGCCCCCATGACAGGAAATCCTACAATGAGCAGTTCTTC. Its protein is CASSPHDRKSYNEQFF.

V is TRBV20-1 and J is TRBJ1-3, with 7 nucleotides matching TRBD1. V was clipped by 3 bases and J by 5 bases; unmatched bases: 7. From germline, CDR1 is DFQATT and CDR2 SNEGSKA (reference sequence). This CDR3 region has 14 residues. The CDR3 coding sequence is TGCAGTGCTAGTTCCGGGACAGCAAGAAACACCATATATTTT. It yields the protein CSASSGTARNTIYF.

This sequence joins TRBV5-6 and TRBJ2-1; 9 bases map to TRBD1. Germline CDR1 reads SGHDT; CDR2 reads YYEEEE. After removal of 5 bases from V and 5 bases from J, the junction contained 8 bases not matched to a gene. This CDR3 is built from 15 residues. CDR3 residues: CASRPGTGFHNEQFF. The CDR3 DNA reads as TGTGCCAGCAGGCCCGGGACAGGGTTCCACAATGAGCAGTTCTTC.

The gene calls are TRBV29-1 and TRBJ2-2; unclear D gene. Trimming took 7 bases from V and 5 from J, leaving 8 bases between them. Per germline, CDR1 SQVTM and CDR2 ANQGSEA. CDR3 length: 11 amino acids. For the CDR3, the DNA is TGCAGCGCGATGAGGACCGGGGAGCTGTTTTTT. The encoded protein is CSAMRTGELFF.

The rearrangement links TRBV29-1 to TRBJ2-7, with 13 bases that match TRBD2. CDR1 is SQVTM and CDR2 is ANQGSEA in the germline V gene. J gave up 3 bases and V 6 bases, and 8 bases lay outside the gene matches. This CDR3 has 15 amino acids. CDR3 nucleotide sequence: TGCAGCGTCAAAGGGACTAGCGGGAACCACTACGAGCAGTACTTC. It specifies CSVKGTSGNHYEQYF.

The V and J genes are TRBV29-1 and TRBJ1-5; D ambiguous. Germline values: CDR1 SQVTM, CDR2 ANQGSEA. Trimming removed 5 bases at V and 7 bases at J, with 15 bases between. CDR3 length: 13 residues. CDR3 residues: CSVITAFGQPQHF. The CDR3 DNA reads TGCAGCGTTATTACGGCCTTCGGGCAGCCCCAGCATTTT.

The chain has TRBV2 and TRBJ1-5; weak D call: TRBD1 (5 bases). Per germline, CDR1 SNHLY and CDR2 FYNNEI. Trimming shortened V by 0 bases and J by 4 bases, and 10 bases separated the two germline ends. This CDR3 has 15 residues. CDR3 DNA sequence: TGTGCCAGCAGTGAAGCTGGAGGGGCTAATCAGCCCCAGCATTTT. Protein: CASSEAGGANQPQHF.

The CDR3: CATSRAGQGAREQFF. CDR3 DNA: TGTGCCACCAGCAGAGCGGGACAGGGGGCGAGGGAGCAGTTCTTC. This rearrangement joins TRBV15 to TRBJ2-1, with TRBD1 matching over 12 bases. V shed 1 base, J shed 10 bases, and the junction held 5 bases outside the gene matches. The CDR3 is made up of 15 amino acids. Germline-derived CDR1 and CDR2 are LNHNV and YYDKDF (reference sequence).

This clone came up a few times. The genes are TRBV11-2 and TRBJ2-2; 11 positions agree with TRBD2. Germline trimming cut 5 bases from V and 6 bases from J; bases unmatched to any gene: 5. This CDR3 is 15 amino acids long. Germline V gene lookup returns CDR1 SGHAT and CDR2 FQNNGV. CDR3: CASSPRTSGSGELFF. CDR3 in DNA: TGTGCCAGCAGCCCAAGGACTAGCGGGTCCGGGGAGCTGTTTTTT.

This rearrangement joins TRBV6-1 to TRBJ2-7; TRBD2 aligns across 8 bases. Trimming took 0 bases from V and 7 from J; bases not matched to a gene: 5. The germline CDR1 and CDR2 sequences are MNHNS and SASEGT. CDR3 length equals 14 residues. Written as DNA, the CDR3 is TGTGCCAGCAGTGAAGCGTTCGGGGGGGGTGAGCAGTACTTC. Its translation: CASSEAFGGGEQYF.

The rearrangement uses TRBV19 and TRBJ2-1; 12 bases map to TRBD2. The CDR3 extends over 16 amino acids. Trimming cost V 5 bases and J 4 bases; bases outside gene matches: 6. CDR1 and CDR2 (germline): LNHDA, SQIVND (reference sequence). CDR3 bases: TGTGCCAGTAGTGTCACTAGCGGGAGGAAGTACAATGAGCAGTTCTTC. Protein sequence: CASSVTSGRKYNEQFF.

The CDR3 spells CASSPTGVDGYTF. The CDR3 DNA is TGTGCCAGCAGTCCGACAGGGGTGGATGGCTACACCTTC. The chain carries TRBV27 and TRBJ1-2; 8 nucleotides agree with TRBD1. The CDR3 is 13 residues long. V lost 5 bases to trimming and J lost 6 bases; unmatched junction nucleotides: 5. Germline V gene lookup returns CDR1 MNHEY and CDR2 SMNVEV (reference sequence).

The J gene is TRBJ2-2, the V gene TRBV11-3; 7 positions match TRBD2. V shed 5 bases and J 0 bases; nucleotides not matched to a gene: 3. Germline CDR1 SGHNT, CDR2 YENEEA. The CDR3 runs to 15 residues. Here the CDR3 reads CASSGGTTNTGELFF. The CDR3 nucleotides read TGTGCCAGCAGCGGCGGGACTACGAACACCGGGGAGCTGTTTTTT.

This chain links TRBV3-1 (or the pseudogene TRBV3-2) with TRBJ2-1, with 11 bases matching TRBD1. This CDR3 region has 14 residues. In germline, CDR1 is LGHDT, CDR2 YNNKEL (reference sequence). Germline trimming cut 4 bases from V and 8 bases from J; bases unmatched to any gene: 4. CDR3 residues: CASSPGQGADEQFF. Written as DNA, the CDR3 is TGTGCCAGCAGCCCCGGACAGGGGGCGGATGAGCAGTTCTTC.

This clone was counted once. CDR3 nucleotide sequence: TGTGCCACCAGCAGAGCTACCCGGGACAGGGGCTACAATGAGCAGTTCTTC. As protein: CATSRATRDRGYNEQFF. The chain couples TRBV15 to TRBJ2-1; 10 bases map to TRBD1. The germline V gene has CDR1 LNHNV and CDR2 YYDKDF (reference sequence). The CDR3 sequence is 17 residues long. The V and J ends lost 1 base and 3 bases, in that order; junction bases with no gene match: 6. The full variable domain, completed using reference TRBV15 and TRBJ2-1, is DAMVIQNPRYQVTQFGKPVTLSCSQTLNHNVMYWYQQKSSQAPKLLFHYYDKDFNNEADTPDNFQSRRPNTSFCFLDIRSPGLGDTAMYLCATSRATRDRGYNEQFFGPGTRLTVL.

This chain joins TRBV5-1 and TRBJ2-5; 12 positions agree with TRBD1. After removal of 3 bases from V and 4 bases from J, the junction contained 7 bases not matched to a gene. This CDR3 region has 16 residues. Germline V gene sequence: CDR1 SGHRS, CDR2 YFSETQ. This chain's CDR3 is CASSSPGQGAGETQYF. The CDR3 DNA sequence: TGCGCCAGCAGCTCACCGGGACAGGGGGCAGGAGAGACCCAGTACTTC.

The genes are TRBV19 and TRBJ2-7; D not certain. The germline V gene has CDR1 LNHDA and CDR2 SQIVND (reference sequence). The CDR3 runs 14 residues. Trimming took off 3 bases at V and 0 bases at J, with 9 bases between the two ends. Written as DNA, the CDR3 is TGTGCCAGTAGTATCTTGCTATCCTCCTACGAGCAGTACTTC. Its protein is CASSILLSSYEQYF.

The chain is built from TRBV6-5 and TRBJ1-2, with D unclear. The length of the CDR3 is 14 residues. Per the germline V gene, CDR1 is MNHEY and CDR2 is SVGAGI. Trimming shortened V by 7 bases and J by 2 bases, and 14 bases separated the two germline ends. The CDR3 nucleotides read TGTGCCAGCACCGAAGGGAGGGAGAACTATGGCTACACCTTC. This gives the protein CASTEGRENYGYTF.

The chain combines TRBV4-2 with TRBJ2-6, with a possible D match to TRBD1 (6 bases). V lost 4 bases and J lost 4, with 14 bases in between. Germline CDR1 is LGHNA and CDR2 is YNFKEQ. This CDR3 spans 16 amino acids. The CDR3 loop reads CASSRDNSIGANVLTF. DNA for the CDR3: TGTGCCAGCAGCCGGGACAATTCGATCGGGGCCAACGTCCTGACTTTC.